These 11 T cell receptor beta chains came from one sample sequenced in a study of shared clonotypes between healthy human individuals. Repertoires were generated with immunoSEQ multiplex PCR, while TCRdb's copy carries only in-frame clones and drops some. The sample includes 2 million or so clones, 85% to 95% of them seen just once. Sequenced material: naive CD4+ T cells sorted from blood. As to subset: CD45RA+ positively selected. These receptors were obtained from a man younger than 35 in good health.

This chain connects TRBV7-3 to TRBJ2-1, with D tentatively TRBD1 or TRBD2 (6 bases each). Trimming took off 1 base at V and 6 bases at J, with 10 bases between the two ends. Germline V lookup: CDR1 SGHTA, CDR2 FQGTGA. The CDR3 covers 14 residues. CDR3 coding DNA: TGTGCCAGCAGCTTAAGGGGGGCCCGCAATGAGCAGTTCTTC. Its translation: CASSLRGARNEQFF. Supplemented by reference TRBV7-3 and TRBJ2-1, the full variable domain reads GAGVSQTPSNKVTEKGKYVELRCDPISGHTALYWYRQSLGQGPEFLIYFQGTGAADDSGLPNDRFFAVRPEGSVSTLKIQRTERGDSAVYLCASSLRGARNEQFFGPGTRLTVL.

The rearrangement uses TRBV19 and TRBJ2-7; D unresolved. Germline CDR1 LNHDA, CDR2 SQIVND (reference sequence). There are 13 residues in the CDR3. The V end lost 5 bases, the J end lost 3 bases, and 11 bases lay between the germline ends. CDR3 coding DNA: TGTGCCAGTAGTGTCGGTATCGGCTACGAGCAGTACTTC. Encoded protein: CASSVGIGYEQYF.

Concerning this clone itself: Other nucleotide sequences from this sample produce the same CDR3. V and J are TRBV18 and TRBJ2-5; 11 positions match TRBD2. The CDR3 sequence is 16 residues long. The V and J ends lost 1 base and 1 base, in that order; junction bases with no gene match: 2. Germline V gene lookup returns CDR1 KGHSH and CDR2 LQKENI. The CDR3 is CASSPRTSGGQETQYF. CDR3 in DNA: TGTGCCAGCTCACCACGCACTAGCGGGGGCCAAGAGACCCAGTACTTC.

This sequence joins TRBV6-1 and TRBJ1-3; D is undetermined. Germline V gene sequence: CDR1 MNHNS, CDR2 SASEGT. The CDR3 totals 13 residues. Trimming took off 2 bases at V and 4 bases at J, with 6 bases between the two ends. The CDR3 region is CASSEYRGNTIYF. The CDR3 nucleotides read TGTGCCAGCAGTGAATATAGGGGAAACACCATATATTTT.

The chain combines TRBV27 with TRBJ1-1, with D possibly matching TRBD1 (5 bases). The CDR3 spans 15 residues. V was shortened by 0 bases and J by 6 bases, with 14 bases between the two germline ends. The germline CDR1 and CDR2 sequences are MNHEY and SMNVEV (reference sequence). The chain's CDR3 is CASSLSPPGPAEAFF. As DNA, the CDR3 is TGTGCCAGCAGTTTATCCCCTCCAGGGCCCGCTGAAGCTTTCTTT.

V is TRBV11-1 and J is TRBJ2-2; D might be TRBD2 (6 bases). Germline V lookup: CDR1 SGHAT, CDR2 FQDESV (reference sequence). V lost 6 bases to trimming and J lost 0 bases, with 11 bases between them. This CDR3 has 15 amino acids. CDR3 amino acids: CASSLRLANTGELFF. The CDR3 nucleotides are TGTGCCAGCAGTCTAAGACTAGCGAACACCGGGGAGCTGTTTTTT.

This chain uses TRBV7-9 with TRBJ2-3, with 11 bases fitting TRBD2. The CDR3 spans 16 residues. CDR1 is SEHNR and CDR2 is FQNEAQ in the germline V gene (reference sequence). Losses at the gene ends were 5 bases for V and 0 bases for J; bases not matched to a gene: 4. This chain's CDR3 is CASSVSGRASTDTQYF. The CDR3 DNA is TGTGCCAGCAGCGTTAGCGGGAGGGCTAGCACAGATACGCAGTATTTT.

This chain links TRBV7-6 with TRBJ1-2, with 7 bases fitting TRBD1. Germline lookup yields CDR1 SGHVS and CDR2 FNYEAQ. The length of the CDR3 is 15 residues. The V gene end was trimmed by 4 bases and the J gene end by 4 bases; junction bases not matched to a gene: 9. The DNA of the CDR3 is TGTGCCAGCAGCTCCGGAGGGACAGATGTCTATGGCTACACCTTC. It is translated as CASSSGGTDVYGYTF.

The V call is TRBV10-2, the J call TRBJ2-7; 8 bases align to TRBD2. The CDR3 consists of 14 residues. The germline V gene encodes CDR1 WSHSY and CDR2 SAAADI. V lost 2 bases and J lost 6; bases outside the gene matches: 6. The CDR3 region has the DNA TGCGCCAGCAGTGAGAGGGCCGGGAGGGCCGAGCAGTACTTC. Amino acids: CASSERAGRAEQYF.

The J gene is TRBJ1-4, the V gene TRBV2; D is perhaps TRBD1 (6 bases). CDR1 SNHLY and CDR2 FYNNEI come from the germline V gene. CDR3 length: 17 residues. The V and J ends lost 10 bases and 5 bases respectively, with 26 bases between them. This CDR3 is CATKRAQGGLTNEKLFF. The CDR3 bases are TGTGCCACCAAAAGGGCACAGGGAGGACTCACAAATGAAAAACTGTTTTTT.

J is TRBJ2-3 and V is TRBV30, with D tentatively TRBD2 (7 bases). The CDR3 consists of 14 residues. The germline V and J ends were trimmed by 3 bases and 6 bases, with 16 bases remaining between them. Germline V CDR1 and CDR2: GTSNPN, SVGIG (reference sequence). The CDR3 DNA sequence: TGTGCCTGGAGGAGGGGGGGAGTTGCGGATACGCAGTATTTT. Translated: CAWRRGGVADTQYF.